This T cell receptor (beta chain) comes out of a study of T cells in localized non-small cell lung cancer. Generated by immunoSEQ multiplex PCR, the TCRdb table keeps only in-frame clones and is missing some. The data contain approximately 43,000 clones, about 88% of them singletons. Germline CDR1 is SGHTA and CDR2 is FQGNSA. This CDR3 is 16 amino acids long. After removal of 2 bases from V and 5 bases from J, the junction contained 2 bases not matched to a gene. The sequencing used peripheral blood, collected before any cancer treatment. V usage is TRBV7-2 and J usage is TRBJ2-5; TRBD2 aligns across 16 bases. This clonotype was obtained from a woman between 18 and 55 years old with stage III lung adenocarcinoma. The CDR3 DNA reads as TGTGCCAGCAGCTTAATGGGACTAGCGGGGGGGGAGACCCAGTACTTC. Its translation: CASSLMGLAGGETQYF. The entire variable domain, with the rest obtained from reference TRBV7-2 and TRBJ2-5, is as follows: GAGVSQSPSNKVTEKGKDVELRCDPISGHTALYWYRQSLGQGLEFLIYFQGNSAPDKSGLPSDRFSAERTGGSVSTLTIQRTQQEDSAVYLCASSLMGLAGGETQYFGPGTRLLVL.